A single T cell receptor (beta chain) is shown here with its context. The antigen remains undetermined. The identical CDR3 is also encoded by other nucleotide sequences in the sample. Only in-frame clones appear in the TCRdb table, and some are missing; sequencing was by immunoSEQ multiplex PCR. In the table there are just over 2,000,000 clones, over 85% of which are singletons. The data originate from a study of shared clonotypes between healthy human individuals. Naive CD8 cells lacked CD45RO, underwent positive selection for CCR7 and left out terminally differentiated effector memory CD45RA+ cells. Findings of the study overall: Rarefaction exposed incomplete sorted-subset sequencing despite large depth.

CDR1 LNHDA and CDR2 SQIVND come from the germline V gene (reference sequence). The CDR3 covers 12 residues. Trimming took off 3 bases at V and 3 bases at J, with 3 bases between the two ends. The sequenced sample was naive CD8+ T cells sorted from blood. V and J are TRBV19 and TRBJ2-1; no clear D gene. The origin of this receptor is a man aged 18 to 30 in good health. This chain's CDR3 is CASSMGYNEQFF. CDR3 in DNA: TGTGCCAGTAGTATGGGCTACAATGAGCAGTTCTTC.